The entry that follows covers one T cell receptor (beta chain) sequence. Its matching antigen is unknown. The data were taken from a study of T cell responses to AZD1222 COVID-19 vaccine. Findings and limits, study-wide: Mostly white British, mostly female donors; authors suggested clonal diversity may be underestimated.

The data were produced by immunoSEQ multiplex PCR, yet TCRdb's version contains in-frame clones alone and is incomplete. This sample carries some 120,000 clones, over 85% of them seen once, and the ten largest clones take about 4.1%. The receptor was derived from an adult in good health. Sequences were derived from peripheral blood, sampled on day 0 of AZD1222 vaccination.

CDR3 nucleotides: TGTGCCAGCAGTTACTCGAGAGTGAGCAATCAGCCCCAGCATTTT. Its protein is CASSYSRVSNQPQHF. This chain uses TRBV6-5 with TRBJ1-5; D not certain. This CDR3 region has 15 residues. The germline V gene has CDR1 MNHEY and CDR2 SVGAGI. V shed 0 bases and J shed 1 base, with 7 bases lying between them.